These 3 T cell receptor beta chains came from one sample sequenced in a study of PD-L1 blockade in urothelial cancer. The method was immunoSEQ multiplex PCR; TCRdb's version includes in-frame clones alone and lacks a portion of them. The sample yields about 76,000 clones, 80% to 90% seen once. The sample here was PBMCs, taken around atezolizumab (anti-PD-L1) treatment. These TCRs come from a man between 65 and 85 years old with urothelial cancer.

The V and J genes are TRBV19 and TRBJ2-7, with 11 bases identical to TRBD1. The CDR3 has 15 residues. V was clipped by 5 bases and J by 4 bases; unmatched bases: 7. Germline V lookup: CDR1 LNHDA, CDR2 SQIVND (reference sequence). The CDR3 DNA reads TGTGCCAGTAGTGACCGGGACAGGGGGTCGTACGAGCAGTACTTC. Its protein product is CASSDRDRGSYEQYF.

This chain connects TRBV28 to TRBJ2-7; D uncertain. The CDR3 is made up of 11 amino acids. The germline V and J ends were trimmed by 7 bases and 4 bases, with 8 bases remaining between them. Germline CDR1 and CDR2: MDHEN and SYDVKM. CDR3 in DNA: TGTGCCAGCACCAGGTGGTACGAGCAGTACTTC. Protein: CASTRWYEQYF.

This chain joins TRBV6-1 and TRBJ1-5; 9 nucleotides align to TRBD1. The CDR3 sequence is 15 residues long. After removal of 7 bases from V and 5 bases from J, the junction contained 9 bases not matched to a gene. The germline gives CDR1 MNHNS, CDR2 SASEGT. This CDR3 reads CASTKEGTGYQPQHF. The CDR3 bases are TGTGCCAGCACAAAAGAGGGGACAGGGTATCAGCCCCAGCATTTT.